The 27 T cell receptor beta chains below come from one sample, sequenced in a study of chemoradiotherapy in HPV16-positive cancers. Clones were read by immunoSEQ multiplex PCR, and TCRdb kept only the in-frame ones, dropping some. In the table there are some 30,000 clones, more than 80% of which are singletons. Here the sequenced sample was blood, taken from a patient who underwent chemoradiotherapy. These receptors were taken from a human donor with HPV-associated anogenital cancer.

CDR3 in DNA: TGTGCCAGCTCTGAGGGCACTGGAAACACCATATATTTT. Residues: CASSEGTGNTIYF. This rearrangement joins TRBV18 to TRBJ1-3; D is unresolved. The ends were cut back, 6 bases at V and 2 bases at J, with 8 bases in the middle. From germline, CDR1 is KGHSH and CDR2 LQKENI. The CDR3 is 13 amino acids.

The chain employs TRBV6-1 and TRBJ1-5; 8 bases map to TRBD1. V lost 3 bases, J lost 5 bases, and 15 bases stayed unmatched. The germline CDR1 and CDR2 sequences are MNHNS and SASEGT. The CDR3 is 18 residues long. The CDR3 DNA reads TGTGCCAGCAGTGAGATACCCCAGGGGGCGGGTTCCGATCAGCCCCAGCATTTT. It encodes CASSEIPQGAGSDQPQHF.

This clone appeared a few times. V gene TRBV5-4 combines with J gene TRBJ1-2; tentatively, D is TRBD1 (6 bases). CDR1 SGHNT and CDR2 YYREEE come from the germline V gene (reference sequence). The CDR3 consists of 13 residues. V gave up 4 bases and J gave up 3 bases, with 10 bases separating them. The CDR3 loop is CASSTAGDYGYTF. The CDR3 nucleotides read TGTGCCAGCAGCACCGCAGGGGACTATGGCTACACCTTC.

The gene calls are TRBV29-1 and TRBJ2-2; either TRBD1 or TRBD2 may fit D (6 bases each). The germline gives CDR1 SQVTM, CDR2 ANQGSEA. Trimming cost V 2 bases and J 5 bases, with 15 bases left between them. There are 15 residues in the CDR3. CDR3 nucleotide sequence: TGCAGCGTTGAAACGGGGGCAGGGCGGACCGGGGAGCTGTTTTTT. It codes for CSVETGAGRTGELFF.

The chain employs TRBV5-1 and TRBJ2-3; D is undetermined. In germline, CDR1 is SGHRS, CDR2 YFSETQ. This CDR3 spans 16 amino acids. V shed 0 bases and J shed 2 bases, with 13 bases lying between them. CDR3 DNA sequence: TGCGCCAGCAGCTTGGATAACCTACTATCCACAGATACGCAGTATTTT. Translation gives CASSLDNLLSTDTQYF.

This chain connects TRBV5-1 to TRBJ1-6; maybe TRBD1 (6 bases). CDR1 is SGHRS and CDR2 is YFSETQ in the germline V gene. The CDR3 sequence is 15 residues long. The ends were cut back, 4 bases at V and 5 bases at J, with 13 bases in the middle. CDR3 nucleotide sequence: TGCGCCAGCAGCCTCGGACAGAACGATAATTCACCCCTCCACTTT. Translating it yields CASSLGQNDNSPLHF.

V is TRBV12-5 and J is TRBJ2-3; tentatively, D is TRBD1 (6 bases). From germline, CDR1 is LGHNT and CDR2 FRNRAP. V lost 5 bases to trimming and J lost 3 bases, with 9 bases between them. The CDR3 runs to 13 residues. In DNA form, the CDR3 reads TGTGCTAGTGGTCCCGACAGGACAGATACGCAGTATTTT. Translating gives CASGPDRTDTQYF.

The DNA for the CDR3 is TGTGCCAGCAGCCCCGCGGAGGGTGGTCAGCCCCAGCATTTT. This gives the protein CASSPAEGGQPQHF. This sequence joins TRBV7-6 and TRBJ1-5, with D unresolved. V was trimmed by 5 bases and J by 6 bases, leaving 14 bases between them. Per germline, CDR1 SGHVS and CDR2 FNYEAQ. The CDR3 is 14 residues long.

This clone has just a few counts. The chain has TRBV19 and TRBJ2-5; a possible D gene is TRBD1 (6 bases). The V gene lost 3 bases and the J gene lost 5 bases, with 13 bases spanning the gap. The CDR3 spans 14 residues. Germline CDR1 and CDR2: LNHDA and SQIVND (reference sequence). The CDR3 spells CASSIFRGSETQYF. CDR3 DNA sequence: TGTGCCAGTAGTATTTTCAGGGGCTCTGAGACCCAGTACTTC.

The chain uses TRBV5-4 and TRBJ2-7; 8 bases agree with TRBD2. This CDR3 spans 13 amino acids. The germline CDR1 and CDR2 sequences are SGHNT and YYREEE (reference sequence). V was clipped by 4 bases and J by 2 bases; unmatched bases: 2. The CDR3 region is CASSTGLAYEQYF. CDR3 bases: TGTGCCAGCAGCACGGGACTAGCCTACGAGCAGTACTTC.

The genes are TRBV11-2 and TRBJ2-1, with 8 nucleotides matching TRBD2. Germline lookup yields CDR1 SGHAT and CDR2 FQNNGV. This CDR3 contains 15 residues. Unmatched junction bases numbered 11, after V lost 10 bases and J lost 3 bases. CDR3 coding DNA: TGTGCCACAGCCTCGGGGGGGGGCCTCTACAATGAGCAGTTCTTC. Its protein product is CATASGGGLYNEQFF.

This clone was seen more than once but under ten times. V and J are TRBV2 and TRBJ1-4, with D uncertain. The CDR3 contains 14 residues. CDR1 is SNHLY and CDR2 is FYNNEI in the germline V gene. Trimming took off 2 bases at V and 8 bases at J, with 12 bases between the two ends. The DNA of the CDR3 is TGTGCCAGCAGTGAAAAGTTACCCCGGGAAAAACTGTTTTTT. Its translation is CASSEKLPREKLFF.

The chain employs TRBV15 and TRBJ1-6; D unresolved. The CDR3 sequence is 13 residues long. The germline gives CDR1 LNHNV, CDR2 YYDKDF (reference sequence). V was clipped by 6 bases and J by 10 bases, with 13 bases between them. The CDR3 is CATSLGAESPLHF. DNA for the CDR3: TGTGCCACCAGTCTAGGTGCGGAGTCACCCCTCCACTTT.

This chain joins TRBV5-6 and TRBJ1-2, with a weak D call TRBD1 (5 bases). V lost 3 bases to trimming and J lost 5 bases, with 14 bases between them. CDR3 length: 14 residues. Germline V gives CDR1 SGHDT, CDR2 YYEEEE. CDR3 bases: TGTGCCAGCAGCTCGCGCGGGACCGAATATGGCTACACCTTC. This gives the protein CASSSRGTEYGYTF.

A single count supports this clone. The CDR3 protein is CASSIGLAGPNEQFF. The CDR3 DNA reads TGTGCCAGTAGTATAGGACTAGCGGGGCCCAATGAGCAGTTCTTC. This chain joins TRBV19 and TRBJ2-1, with 11 bases identical to TRBD2. Per the germline V gene, CDR1 is LNHDA and CDR2 is SQIVND (reference sequence). The V gene end was trimmed by 1 base and the J gene end by 6 bases; junction bases not matched to a gene: 2. The length of the CDR3 is 15 residues.

The V call is TRBV6-5, the J call TRBJ1-2; D might be TRBD1 (6 bases). Germline CDR1 is MNHEY and CDR2 is SVGAGI. V lost 4 bases, J lost 2 bases, and 14 bases lay in between. The CDR3 is 15 amino acids. The CDR3 reads CASSLQGGSNYGYTF. CDR3 DNA sequence: TGTGCCAGCAGTTTACAGGGAGGGTCGAACTATGGCTACACCTTC.

The rearrangement links TRBV11-2 to TRBJ2-6; no firm D call. The CDR3 has 19 amino acids. With 1 base removed from V and 0 bases from J, the gap between germline ends came to 16 bases. The V gene's germline CDR1 is SGHAT and CDR2 FQNNGV. The CDR3 reads CASSLGVMGSNSGANVLTF. The CDR3 DNA reads TGTGCCAGCAGCTTAGGGGTCATGGGCTCGAACTCTGGGGCCAACGTCCTGACTTTC.

The CDR3 loop reads CASSARVGNEQFF. CDR3 in DNA: TGTGCCAGCAGCGCCCGGGTGGGGAATGAGCAGTTCTTC. The V gene is TRBV7-9, the J gene TRBJ2-1; unclear D gene. The CDR3 consists of 13 residues. Trimming left V 5 bases short and J 7 bases short, with 12 bases between. From germline, CDR1 is SEHNR and CDR2 FQNEAQ (reference sequence).

This clone was found a few times. The rearrangement joins TRBV2 to TRBJ1-1; 9 nucleotides match TRBD1. The length of the CDR3 is 13 residues. V dropped 10 bases and J dropped 10; count of bases not matched to a gene: 13. Germline CDR1 reads SNHLY; CDR2 reads FYNNEI. CDR3 loop: CATYGTGIRGAFF. The CDR3 coding sequence is TGTGCCACCTACGGGACAGGGATTCGGGGAGCTTTCTTT.

The chain carries TRBV27 and TRBJ2-5; 9 bases align to TRBD1. The CDR3 is 16 residues long. Germline values: CDR1 MNHEY, CDR2 SMNVEV (reference sequence). J lost 1 base, V lost 4 bases, and 7 bases had no gene match. CDR3 region: CASSSRQGGLQETQYF. DNA for the CDR3: TGTGCCAGCAGTTCCAGACAGGGGGGCCTCCAAGAGACCCAGTACTTC.

This clone was seen just once. The chain links TRBV30 to TRBJ2-5, with 13 bases fitting TRBD2. The germline gives CDR1 GTSNPN, CDR2 SVGIG (reference sequence). V lost 3 bases to trimming and J lost 5 bases; unmatched junction nucleotides: 6. The CDR3 runs 15 residues. The CDR3 loop reads CAWSELAGGLETQYF. CDR3 DNA: TGTGCCTGGAGCGAACTAGCGGGGGGGCTCGAGACCCAGTACTTC.

This clone was observed once. The chain couples TRBV7-2 to TRBJ2-7; no clear D. The germline V gene encodes CDR1 SGHTA and CDR2 FQGNSA. V lost 3 bases, J lost 2 bases, and 5 bases lay in between. CDR3 length: 12 amino acids. This chain's CDR3 is CASSFHPYEQYF. For the CDR3, the DNA is TGTGCCAGCAGCTTCCACCCCTACGAGCAGTACTTC.

The DNA of the CDR3 is TGTGCCAGCAGCCCCGGTGCATTACAGGGAAAAGAGACCCAGTACTTC. Translating it yields CASSPGALQGKETQYF. This chain connects TRBV7-3 to TRBJ2-5; maybe TRBD1 (6 bases). Trimming removed 5 bases from V and 3 bases from J, with 19 bases in between. CDR3 length: 16 residues. The germline V gene encodes CDR1 SGHTA and CDR2 FQGTGA.

The gene calls are TRBV21-1 and TRBJ1-1; the table calls TRBD1, which could not be checked here. TRBV21-1 has pseudogene status. The CDR3 runs 18 residues. This CDR3 is CASSKRGGQGAWDTEAFF. The CDR3 DNA reads as TGTGCCAGCAGCAAGCGCGGGGGACAGGGGGCTTGGGACACTGAAGCTTTCTTT.

CDR3 bases: TGTGCCAGCAGTTACTCCGGGACAGGGAGCAATCAGCCCCAGCATTTT. Encoded protein: CASSYSGTGSNQPQHF. The gene calls are TRBV6-5 and TRBJ1-5, with TRBD1 matching 9 bases. The germline gives CDR1 MNHEY, CDR2 SVGAGI. The CDR3 runs 16 residues. V lost 0 bases to trimming and J lost 1 base; unmatched junction nucleotides: 1.

The chain recombines TRBV5-1 with TRBJ2-7; 9 positions agree with TRBD1. The ends lost 4 bases at V and 4 bases at J; junction bases unmatched: 6. CDR3 size: 14 residues. Germline V gene data show CDR1 as SGHRS and CDR2 as YFSETQ. The CDR3 DNA is TGCGCCAGCAGCCCAGGGACAGGGTTTTACGAGCAGTACTTC. It specifies CASSPGTGFYEQYF.

V is TRBV30 and J is TRBJ1-3; D remains unclear. There are 14 residues in the CDR3. V was cut by 8 bases and J by 1 base, with 15 bases left in between. In germline, CDR1 is GTSNPN, CDR2 SVGIG (reference sequence). The CDR3: CASVHIPSGNTIYF. In DNA, the CDR3 is TGTGCCAGCGTCCATATTCCGTCTGGAAACACCATATATTTT.